The 17 T cell receptor beta chains presented below share a single source sample, sequenced in a study of breast tumors, draining lymph nodes, adjacent tissues. Using its own MiXCR run on the multiplex PCR reads, TCRdb lists one record per CDR3 protein. Of some 170,000 distinct CDR3 sequences listed, more than 25% are singletons. The lymph nodes were axillary draining lymph nodes from breast cancer patients. The source material was axillary lymph node tissue. The source of these receptors is a female donor with breast cancer. Some clones in this sample may be carry-over from other donors' samples.

This clonotype appeared many times. The J gene is TRBJ1-2, the V gene TRBV4-2; 9 nucleotides agree with TRBD1. CDR1 is LGHNA, CDR2 YNFKEQ, per germline. J lost 6 bases, V lost 2 bases, and 4 bases had no gene match. The CDR3 spans 14 residues. The CDR3 sequence: CASSQLQGANGYTF. Here the CDR3 DNA reads TGTGCCAGCAGCCAACTACAGGGGGCGAATGGCTACACCTTC.

In its sample, this clonotype was seen a few times. This chain links TRBV20-1 with TRBJ2-4; the match to TRBD2 covers 11 bases. CDR3 length equals 17 residues. The germline gives CDR1 DFQATT, CDR2 SNEGSKA (reference sequence). After removal of 6 bases from V and 0 bases from J, the junction contained 10 bases not matched to a gene. In nucleotides, the CDR3 is TGCAGTGCGGAACTAGCGGGGGTAGTCCTAGCCAAAAACATTCAGTACTTC. This sequence encodes CSAELAGVVLAKNIQYF.

There are many counts of this clonotype. The rearrangement joins TRBV19 to TRBJ1-5; D is undetermined. V was pared by 6 bases and J by 3 bases, with 15 bases between. The CDR3 has 15 amino acids. Per the germline V gene, CDR1 is LNHDA and CDR2 is SQIVND (reference sequence). CDR3 amino acids: CASRPGGSNNQPQHF. Here the CDR3 DNA reads TGTGCCAGTAGACCGGGTGGGTCCAACAATCAGCCCCAGCATTTT. Together with reference TRBV19 and TRBJ1-5, the CDR3 gives the full variable domain: DGGITQSPKYLFRKEGQNVTLSCEQNLNHDAMYWYRQDPGQGLRLIYYSQIVNDFQKGDIAEGYSVSREKKESFPLTVTSAQKNPTAFYLCASRPGGSNNQPQHFGDGTRLSIL.

The chain is built from TRBV7-8 and TRBJ2-5, with D tentatively TRBD2 (5 bases). Germline assignment: CDR1 SGHVS and CDR2 FQNEAQ. V was clipped by 5 bases and J by 2 bases, with 18 bases between them. The CDR3 has 16 residues. CDR3 coding DNA: TGTGCCAGCAGCCTGCCGATAGCGTTGGGGCAAGAGACCCAGTACTTC. Protein sequence: CASSLPIALGQETQYF.

A remark on this clonotype: A single base separates this from a much larger clone, so it may be a read error. The genes are TRBV24-1 and TRBJ2-1; D is unclear. V was pared by 9 bases and J by 0 bases, with 17 bases between. CDR3 length equals 16 residues. Germline lookup yields CDR1 KGHDR and CDR2 SFDVKD. The CDR3 DNA reads TGTGCCACCGGGGATTCTGGCGCGTTCTCCTACAATGAGCAGTTCTTC. Translation gives CATGDSGAFSYNEQFF.

This clonotype was detected ten times or more. The J gene is TRBJ1-6, the V gene TRBV2, with TRBD1 identical over 9 bases. CDR3 size: 13 residues. V shed 6 bases and J 7 bases; nucleotides not matched to a gene: 1. Germline assignment: CDR1 SNHLY and CDR2 FYNNEI. The CDR3 nucleotides read TGTGCCAGCAGGGGGACAGGGAATTCACCCCTCCACTTT. It yields the protein CASRGTGNSPLHF.

This clonotype was counted many times. This rearrangement joins TRBV5-6 to TRBJ2-7, with TRBD2 matching over 14 bases. The V segment lost 6 bases and the J segment 0 bases; nucleotides outside the gene matches: 14. The CDR3 has 19 amino acids. Germline CDR1 reads SGHDT; CDR2 reads YYEEEE. This CDR3 is CASNNQLRGLAGVSYEQYF. The CDR3 coding sequence is TGTGCCAGCAACAACCAACTAAGGGGACTAGCGGGAGTCTCCTACGAGCAGTACTTC.

A note on this clonotype: Compared with germline, one end of the junction differs, possibly owing to a read error. This chain links TRBV10-3 with TRBJ2-3; D not certain. The CDR3 contains 15 residues. Germline V gene sequence: CDR1 ENHRY, CDR2 SYGVKD. The CDR3 region is CAFSEGIGNTDTQYF. The CDR3 region has the DNA TGTGCCTTCAGCGAAGGAATAGGCAACACAGATACGCAGTATTTT.

The table lists this clonotype with many counts. V and J are TRBV7-9 and TRBJ2-7; no definite D call. Germline CDR1 reads SEHNR; CDR2 reads FQNEAQ (reference sequence). The CDR3 totals 12 residues. Between the trimmed V and J ends, which lost 1 base and 5 bases, there was a span of 6 bases. DNA for the CDR3: TGTGCCAGCAGCTTAGATTGGGACGAGCAGTACTTC. Translation gives CASSLDWDEQYF.

Comments on this clonotype: Possible read error: a much larger clone is one base away. The chain recombines TRBV27 with TRBJ2-3; D tentatively fits TRBD1 or TRBD2 (5 bases each). The CDR3 has 15 residues. Germline values: CDR1 MNHEY, CDR2 SMNVEV (reference sequence). DNA of the CDR3: TGTGCCAGCAGTTCACGGACTCGTATCACAGGTACGCAGTATTTT. Translated: CASSSRTRITGTQYF.

This clonotype was seen repeatedly, ten times or more. The CDR3 bases are TGTGCCAGCACCAGGCGTGCCTATAGCAATCAGCCCCAGCATTTT. Translation gives CASTRRAYSNQPQHF. The chain employs TRBV5-6 and TRBJ1-5; the D is unclear. The CDR3 covers 15 residues. Trimming cost V 6 bases and J 0 bases, with 13 bases left between them. Germline V lookup: CDR1 SGHDT, CDR2 YYEEEE.

This clonotype appeared many times. The chain has TRBV4-1 and TRBJ1-5; D unresolved. The ends were cut back, 1 base at V and 0 bases at J, with 10 bases in the middle. The length of the CDR3 is 16 residues. CDR1 is MGHRA, CDR2 YSYEKL, per germline. The CDR3 protein is CASSQGVSYSNQPQHF. CDR3 DNA sequence: TGCGCCAGCAGCCAAGGAGTCAGCTATAGCAATCAGCCCCAGCATTTT.

V and J are TRBV19 and TRBJ2-6; D remains ambiguous. The V and J ends lost 7 bases and 1 base respectively, with 5 bases between them. The CDR3 loop spans 13 amino acids. Germline V gene sequence: CDR1 LNHDA, CDR2 SQIVND (reference sequence). The CDR3 nucleotides read TGTGCCAGTAAAACTTCTGGGGCCAACGTCCTGACTTTC. Encoded protein: CASKTSGANVLTF.

The table lists this clonotype with many counts. The rearrangement links TRBV11-2 to TRBJ2-1, with D unresolved. Per the germline V gene, CDR1 is SGHAT and CDR2 is FQNNGV. V lost 1 base and J 9 bases, leaving 16 bases between the germline ends. CDR3 length: 15 amino acids. CDR3 bases: TGTGCCAGCAGCTTAGTCGGCAGGAGCAGGAGTGAGCAGTTCTTC. This gives the protein CASSLVGRSRSEQFF.

Of note for this clonotype: Germline is not matched at one junction end, which may reflect a read error. The J gene is TRBJ2-7, the V gene TRBV7-2; 10 bases fit TRBD2. Per the germline V gene, CDR1 is SGHTA and CDR2 is FQGNSA. The CDR3 has 15 residues. The CDR3 loop reads CASSLQREGSCEQYF. The CDR3 nucleotides read TGTGCCAGCAGCCTTCAGCGGGAGGGCTCCTGCGAGCAGTACTTC.

A few counts support this clonotype. A single base separates this from a much larger clone, so it may be a read error. The V gene is TRBV20-1, the J gene TRBJ2-1; a possible D gene is TRBD2 (6 bases). The CDR3 is 12 amino acids. Per the germline V gene, CDR1 is DFQATT and CDR2 is SNEGSKA (reference sequence). CDR3: CSARGWTMEPFF. For the CDR3, the DNA is TGCAGTGCCCGAGGTTGGACTATGGAGCCGTTCTTC.

V is TRBV28 and J is TRBJ1-5, with a weak D call TRBD1 (5 bases). With 6 bases removed from V and 5 bases from J, the gap between germline ends came to 17 bases. CDR3 size: 15 residues. CDR1 is MDHEN and CDR2 is SYDVKM in the germline V gene. The CDR3 is CASSQTGPGDQPQHF. The CDR3 nucleotides read TGTGCCAGCAGCCAGACGGGGCCTGGGGATCAGCCCCAGCATTTT.